This note documents a single TCR beta chain sequence. This clonotype was recorded many times. It lacks a known antigen. Base-call qualities are not available, and no considerably larger clone is one nucleotide away. The data are from a study of neurological immune-mediated disorders (dated by TCRdb to between 2018 and 2020). Regarding the study in general: Among the roughly 35 multiple sclerosis patients, roughly 31 had relapsing-remitting MS and 3 had secondary progressive MS. Longitudinal samples, technical triplicates and paired sorted CD4+ and CD8+ T-cell subsets, alongside PBMC samples, were included among the 106 TCR-beta libraries. Using UMI-based sequencing, the study compared peripheral blood TCR-beta repertoires from patients with HTLV-I-associated myelopathy (HAM/TSP), patients with multiple sclerosis, and healthy controls. The cohort included some 70 subjects: some 14 with HAM/TSP, some 34 with multiple sclerosis, and approximately 20 healthy controls. Overall results and qualifications from the work: The MS cluster was not associated with any clinical or MRI features, and the authors stated that larger cohorts are needed. The highest TCR clonal expansion was observed in HAM/TSP patients, whereas the lowest was observed in MS patients, even when compared with healthy controls. Repertoires from 18 of 34 MS patients were grouped by phylogenetic analysis into a cluster of related CDR3 sequences, suggesting a possible repertoire-level signature. No identical CDR3 amino acid sequences were found to be shared among expanded clones across subjects, suggesting that TCR-beta repertoires were private in all groups.

V trim: 4 bases; J trim: 4 bases; unmatched bases: 6. CDR1 is given as MNHNS and CDR2 as SASEGT, both from the germline V gene. CDR3 length: 14 amino acids, cysteine to phenylalanine. Only the CDR3 region is kept as DNA, spanning 42 bases read in frame from base 1. To synthesize cDNA, template-switch 5'RACE was performed with a primer carrying a 10-nucleotide random unique molecular identifier so that each TCR transcript was tagged. Every sequencing run covered 15-18 subjects and yielded more than 160 million TCR-beta sequences. The RNeasy kit was used to extract total RNA. TCR-beta VDJ regions were amplified with primers for the TCR constant region and the 5'RACE anchor, using the KAPA Real-time Library Amplification kit. A first PCR added sample indexes and Illumina adaptors, after which a second PCR increased the library yield. After Ampure bead purification, the roughly 650 bp TCR product was size-selected on a 2% E-gel SizeSelection system. Before pooling, library quality was assessed on a Bioanalyzer, concentration was determined with Qubit, and library quantification was performed with the Kapa Library Quantification kit. Libraries were sequenced paired-end 2 x 150 bp on an Illumina HiSeq 2500. To increase sequence diversity, about 25-31% phiX was spiked into each library pool. The source study handled its data this way. Quality-filtered reads were processed with the UMI-based MiGEC pipeline, and over 75% of raw TCR sequences were removed by the MiGEC pipeline during error correction. VDJ genes were aligned to IMGT germline references, and each clonotype was defined by a unique CDR3 amino acid sequence together with V-J genes. Clonal expansion, Shannon diversity and CDR3 relatedness were evaluated with VDJtools (CalcPairwiseDistances, ClusterSamples), while phylogenetic trees were built in CLCbio workbench. A clone was classed as expanded if it had 8 or more unique UMIs, a cutoff based on coefficient-of-variation modelling across technical triplicates. In TCRdb, the public reads were trimmed at Q25 with fastp and aligned with MiXCR, with productive beta chains retained. CDR3 protein sequences are deduplicated, and each keeps its most common genes and DNA. These V and J calls are TCRdb output, not the study's own analysis. Here the sample has tens of thousands of distinct CDR3 sequences; 3.5% to 5% occur a single time. About 6.9% of the sample belongs to the ten largest clones.

For the unsorted PBMC libraries, 2 million PBMCs were stored in RNAlater at -80 degrees C until RNA extraction and were used to generate the libraries. The multiple sclerosis patients were enrolled in a US clinical protocol that evaluated disease progression with magnetic resonance imaging. Peripheral blood underwent Ficoll-Hypaque density gradient centrifugation to isolate PBMCs, which were then cryopreserved in liquid nitrogen. The V gene is TRBV6-1 and the J gene is TRBJ1-2; a stretch of 7 junction bases matches TRBD1. The TCR sequence derives from a man younger than 40 with multiple sclerosis. Sequenced sample: PBMCs. The DNA reads TGTGCCAGCAGTGCCAGGGGGGGTGGCTATGGCTACACCTTC. It translates to CASSARGGGYGYTF.